Each of the 26 T cell receptor beta chains below was sequenced from the same sample in a study of CD8 T cells in Susac syndrome. When the RNA was reverse transcribed, random hexamers were used with an input of about 0.5 to 1 ug. In TCRdb, the immunoSEQ multiplex PCR reads were re-called with MiXCR into one record per CDR3 protein. The data contain around 200,000 distinct CDR3 sequences, approximately 95% of them seen just once; the ten biggest clones take up around 0.1%. Material for sequencing was CD4+ T cells from PBMCs. These receptor sequences come from a human donor in good health.

V usage is TRBV6-2 or TRBV6-3 and J usage is TRBJ1-5, with 8 bases fitting TRBD1. Trimming at V came to 6 bases and at J to 9 bases, leaving 7 bases not matched to a gene. This CDR3 has 13 residues. The germline V gene has CDR1 MNHEY and CDR2 SVGEGT. The CDR3 spells CASRKDRAGPQHF. DNA of the CDR3: TGTGCCAGCAGAAAGGACAGGGCAGGGCCCCAGCATTTT.

This clonotype was found once. The chain joins TRBV2 to TRBJ2-5; TRBD1 is a possible D gene (5 bases). This CDR3 contains 14 residues. Trimming removed 3 bases at V and 10 bases at J, with 18 bases between. The germline CDR1 and CDR2 sequences are SNHLY and FYNNEI. The CDR3 is CASSDLRPGKVQYF. The CDR3 DNA follows: TGTGCCAGCAGTGACTTGAGGCCAGGGAAGGTCCAGTACTTC.

The chain links TRBV5-4 to TRBJ2-1, with 12 bases identical to TRBD2. This CDR3 has 16 residues. V lost 5 bases, J lost 5 bases, and 8 bases stayed unmatched. Germline V lookup: CDR1 SGHNT, CDR2 YYREEE (reference sequence). The CDR3 loop reads CASRYTSGGTHNEQFF. The CDR3, as DNA: TGTGCCAGCAGGTATACTAGCGGGGGGACACACAATGAGCAGTTCTTC. Full variable domain (rest looked up from reference TRBV5-4 and TRBJ2-1): ETGVTQSPTHLIKTRGQQVTLRCSSQSGHNTVSWYQQALGQGPQFIFQYYREEENGRGNFPPRFSGLQFPNYSSELNVNALELDDSALYLCASRYTSGGTHNEQFFGPGTRLTVL.

This chain joins TRBV29-1 and TRBJ2-5; 12 positions match TRBD1. The J segment lost 6 bases and the V segment lost 1 base, leaving 9 bases of the junction unmatched. Germline CDR1 SQVTM, CDR2 ANQGSEA. The CDR3 covers 16 residues. In DNA, the CDR3 is TGCAGCGTTGAAGGGCCCGGGACAGGGGGCGTCAAGACCCAGTACTTC. Protein: CSVEGPGTGGVKTQYF.

The chain is built from TRBV7-3 and TRBJ2-3; D is uncertain. CDR1 and CDR2 from the germline V gene are SGHTA and FQGTGA. Trimming pared 1 base from V and 2 bases from J, leaving 10 bases between. The CDR3 covers 15 residues. CDR3 sequence (DNA): TGTGCCAGCAGCTTAATACCAGAGTCCACAGATACGCAGTATTTT. Amino acid sequence: CASSLIPESTDTQYF.

This chain links TRBV20-1 with TRBJ1-4, with TRBD1 as a possible D gene (6 bases). CDR3 length: 13 residues. Per the germline V gene, CDR1 is DFQATT and CDR2 is SNEGSKA (reference sequence). The V end was cut by 3 bases, the J end by 8 bases, with 13 bases between. This CDR3 reads CSASPQGNEKLFF. As DNA, the CDR3 is TGCAGTGCTAGTCCGCAGGGGAACGAAAAACTGTTTTTT.

This clonotype was observed once. The V gene is TRBV2, the J gene TRBJ1-5; D possibly corresponds to TRBD1 (5 bases). This CDR3 is built from 15 residues. CDR1 and CDR2 (germline): SNHLY, FYNNEI. V was cut by 7 bases and J by 0 bases, with 13 bases left in between. CDR3 nucleotide sequence: TGTGCCAGCATGCCAGGGAGATATAGCAATCAGCCCCAGCATTTT. Its translation: CASMPGRYSNQPQHF.

A single count supports this clonotype. The V gene is TRBV5-6, the J gene TRBJ1-2, with TRBD1 matching 7 bases. Germline CDR1 reads SGHDT; CDR2 reads YYEEEE. V was clipped by 0 bases and J by 5 bases; unmatched bases: 10. The CDR3 has 16 residues. Written as DNA, the CDR3 is TGTGCCAGCAGCTTGGTCAGCGGACAGGTGATGTATGGCTACACCTTC. This encodes CASSLVSGQVMYGYTF. Full variable domain (outside the CDR3, taken from reference TRBV5-6 and TRBJ1-2): DAGVTQSPTHLIKTRGQQVTLRCSPKSGHDTVSWYQQALGQGPQFIFQYYEEEERQRGNFPDRFSGHQFPNYSSELNVNALLLGDSALYLCASSLVSGQVMYGYTFGSGTRLTVV.

CDR3 sequence reads: CASSPLSEFGQPQHF. CDR3 DNA: TGTGCCAGCTCACCCCTCTCCGAGTTTGGTCAGCCCCAGCATTTT. V and J are TRBV18 and TRBJ1-5; unclear D gene. The ends were cut back, 3 bases at V and 6 bases at J, with 15 bases in the middle. The CDR3 is 15 residues long. CDR1 and CDR2 (germline): KGHSH, LQKENI.

The chain employs TRBV12-3 or TRBV12-4 and TRBJ2-3, with D possibly being TRBD1 or TRBD2 (5 bases each). The ends were cut back, 5 bases at V and 2 bases at J, with 17 bases in the middle. This CDR3 is 16 amino acids long. This chain's CDR3 is CASSPRDAAITDTQYF. CDR3 nucleotide sequence: TGTGCCAGCAGTCCTCGGGACGCAGCTATCACAGATACGCAGTATTTT.

The CDR3 protein is CATSDSTGSNTGELFF. The CDR3 DNA is TGTGCCACCAGTGATTCGACAGGGTCGAACACCGGGGAGCTGTTTTTT. The chain couples TRBV24-1 to TRBJ2-2, with 7 positions matching TRBD1. The junction had 2 bases not matched to a gene; V was cut back by 2 bases and J by 0 bases. The CDR3 spans 16 residues. Germline CDR1 is KGHDR and CDR2 is SFDVKD.

The J gene is TRBJ2-5, the V gene TRBV9, with D perhaps TRBD1 (6 bases). Germline CDR1 is SGDLS and CDR2 is YYNGEE. The CDR3 spans 14 residues. V was pared by 0 bases and J by 0 bases, with 6 bases between. The CDR3 reads CASSVGDNQETQYF. The CDR3, as DNA: TGTGCCAGCAGCGTAGGGGACAACCAAGAGACCCAGTACTTC.

This clonotype was detected only once. This chain connects TRBV18 to TRBJ1-6, with a tentative D call TRBD1 (6 bases). The V gene lost 3 bases and the J gene lost 8 bases, with 14 bases spanning the gap. Germline loops: CDR1 KGHSH, CDR2 LQKENI. CDR3 size: 15 residues. This chain's CDR3 is CASSPGQLRDSPLHF. The CDR3 DNA sequence: TGTGCCAGCTCACCGGGACAACTAAGGGATTCACCCCTCCACTTT. The full variable domain, in which reference TRBV18 and TRBJ1-6 provide the parts outside the CDR3, is NAGVMQNPRHLVRRRGQEARLRCSPMKGHSHVYWYRQLPEEGLKFMVYLQKENIIDESGMPKERFSAEFPKEGPSILRIQQVVRGDSAAYFCASSPGQLRDSPLHFGNGTRLTVT.

The CDR3, as DNA: TGTGCCAGCACAGGCTCTGGAAACACCATATATTTT. It specifies CASTGSGNTIYF. The chain couples TRBV2 to TRBJ1-3, with unresolved D. Germline CDR1 is SNHLY and CDR2 is FYNNEI. V was clipped by 7 bases and J by 0 bases, with 4 bases between them. There are 12 residues in the CDR3.

The rearrangement joins TRBV7-9 to TRBJ2-7; D unresolved. CDR1 is SEHNR, CDR2 FQNEAQ, per germline (reference sequence). The CDR3 spans 13 residues. The V and J ends lost 1 base and 7 bases respectively, with 11 bases between them. CDR3 amino acids: CASSLEGLGEQYF. For the CDR3, the DNA is TGTGCCAGCAGCTTAGAAGGTTTGGGGGAGCAGTACTTC.

The chain is built from TRBV3-1 and TRBJ2-1; 11 bases fit TRBD2. The germline CDR1 and CDR2 sequences are LGHDT and YNNKEL (reference sequence). Trimming took 4 bases from V and 8 from J; bases not matched to a gene: 4. The CDR3 length is 14 residues. Here the CDR3 DNA reads TGTGCCAGCAGCCCCCTAGCGGGAGGCCATGAGCAGTTCTTC. Translating it yields CASSPLAGGHEQFF.

J is TRBJ2-6 and V is TRBV20-1; D is uncertain. Per germline, CDR1 DFQATT and CDR2 SNEGSKA (reference sequence). The germline V and J ends were trimmed by 0 bases and 1 base, with 4 bases remaining between them. The CDR3 has 14 residues. In DNA form, the CDR3 reads TGCAGTGCTAGAGAGGGGTCTGGGGCCAACGTCCTGACTTTC. Amino acids: CSAREGSGANVLTF.

The gene calls are TRBV9 and TRBJ1-1; perhaps TRBD1 as D (5 bases). Per germline, CDR1 SGDLS and CDR2 YYNGEE. The CDR3 extends over 13 amino acids. The V and J ends lost 0 bases and 3 bases respectively, with 6 bases between them. CDR3 DNA sequence: TGTGCCAGCAGCGTAGCGACAGACACTGAAGCTTTCTTT. Protein sequence: CASSVATDTEAFF.

J is TRBJ1-1 and V is TRBV20-1, with D unresolved. CDR3 size: 13 residues. The germline V gene has CDR1 DFQATT and CDR2 SNEGSKA (reference sequence). Trimming pared 3 bases from V and 6 bases from J, leaving 14 bases between. As DNA, the CDR3 is TGCAGTGCTAGTTATTTAGGTTACTCTGAAGCTTTCTTT. Protein sequence: CSASYLGYSEAFF.

The chain couples TRBV7-2 to TRBJ2-7; 7 bases line up with TRBD1. The CDR3 loop spans 14 amino acids. The V segment lost 3 bases and the J segment 3 bases; nucleotides outside the gene matches: 5. CDR1 is SGHTA and CDR2 is FQGNSA in the germline V gene. The CDR3 here is CASSFSGGNYEQYF. As DNA, the CDR3 is TGTGCCAGCAGCTTCTCAGGGGGAAACTACGAGCAGTACTTC.

The chain employs TRBV11-2 and TRBJ2-5; D gene ambiguous. V lost 3 bases and J 2 bases, leaving 10 bases between the germline ends. Germline CDR1 reads SGHAT; CDR2 reads FQNNGV. The length of the CDR3 is 14 residues. The CDR3 protein is CASSFLVIQETQYF. In nucleotides, the CDR3 is TGTGCCAGCAGCTTTTTGGTGATTCAAGAGACCCAGTACTTC.

This rearrangement joins TRBV20-1 to TRBJ2-7; TRBD2 aligns across 9 bases. Germline CDR1 reads DFQATT; CDR2 reads SNEGSKA (reference sequence). The CDR3 is made up of 13 amino acids. V shed 3 bases, J shed 3 bases, and the junction held 3 bases outside the gene matches. In DNA form, the CDR3 reads TGCAGTGCTAGTGAGCGGGGGGACTACGAGCAGTACTTC. Amino acid sequence: CSASERGDYEQYF.

V and J are TRBV25-1 and TRBJ2-3; 12 bases are shared with TRBD1. V was clipped by 4 bases and J by 5 bases; unmatched bases: 7. The CDR3 extends over 16 amino acids. Germline V gene lookup returns CDR1 MGHDK and CDR2 SYGVNS. CDR3: CASSGQGQGAGDTQYF. Here the CDR3 DNA reads TGTGCCAGCAGTGGACAGGGACAGGGGGCTGGAGATACGCAGTATTTT.

The CDR3 nucleotides read TGCAGTGCTAGTTTAGCGGGGCAAGAGACCCAGTACTTC. Protein: CSASLAGQETQYF. V is TRBV20-1 and J is TRBJ2-5; 8 bases agree with TRBD2. This CDR3 has 13 amino acids. The V segment lost 3 bases and the J segment 2 bases; nucleotides outside the gene matches: 2. The germline CDR1 and CDR2 sequences are DFQATT and SNEGSKA (reference sequence).

The gene calls are TRBV7-9 and TRBJ2-1; 11 nucleotides match TRBD2. The junction had 6 bases not matched to a gene; V was cut back by 4 bases and J by 7 bases. This CDR3 region has 15 residues. Germline-derived CDR1 and CDR2 are SEHNR and FQNEAQ (reference sequence). For the CDR3, the DNA is TGTGCCAGCAGCTCCGAGACTAGCGGGATTAATGAGCAGTTCTTC. Translating it yields CASSSETSGINEQFF.

The chain is built from TRBV3-1 and TRBJ2-7; tentatively, D is TRBD1 or TRBD2 (5 bases each). The V gene lost 6 bases and the J gene lost 2 bases, with 14 bases spanning the gap. The CDR3 consists of 14 residues. Germline assignment: CDR1 LGHDT and CDR2 YNNKEL (reference sequence). The CDR3 region is CASSQSPGPYEQYV. In DNA form, the CDR3 reads TGTGCCAGCAGTCAAAGCCCGGGGCCCTACGAGCAGTACGTC.